Following are 17 T cell receptor beta chains from one sample sequenced in a study of blood T cell repertoires in COVID-19. Generated by immunoSEQ multiplex PCR, the TCRdb table keeps only in-frame clones and is missing some. The sample comprises around 450,000 clones, 87% of which are singletons, and roughly 2% rests with the top ten. Material for sequencing was PBMCs or T cells enriched from blood (not recorded which). These receptors originate from a woman between 18 and 29 years old with acute COVID-19.

The V gene is TRBV7-6, the J gene TRBJ2-2; 7 positions agree with TRBD1. The CDR3 spans 15 residues. Per the germline V gene, CDR1 is SGHVS and CDR2 is FNYEAQ. V was pared by 4 bases and J by 3 bases, with 5 bases of the junction left unmatched. CDR3 nucleotide sequence: TGTGCCAGCAGCTACCGGGACAGCTACACCGGGGAGCTGTTTTTT. It is translated as CASSYRDSYTGELFF.

The genes are TRBV27 and TRBJ2-7; no clear D. Trimming left V 4 bases short and J 3 bases short, with 10 bases between. This CDR3 is built from 13 residues. Looked up from germline, CDR1 is MNHEY and CDR2 is SMNVEV (reference sequence). Written as DNA, the CDR3 is TGTGCCAGCAGTTCCCAAAACAGCTACGAGCAGTACTTC. Protein: CASSSQNSYEQYF.

This chain connects TRBV6-2 or TRBV6-3 to TRBJ2-7; D call uncertain. The CDR3 sequence is 11 residues long. V lost 1 base, J lost 5 bases, and 3 bases lay in between. Per the germline V gene, CDR1 is MNHEY and CDR2 is SVGEGT. Written as DNA, the CDR3 is TGTGCCAGCAGTTACTGGCACGAGCAGTACTTC. Its protein is CASSYWHEQYF.

This chain links TRBV6-5 with TRBJ2-5; weak D call: TRBD2 (7 bases). The germline V and J ends were trimmed by 6 bases and 1 base, with 15 bases remaining between them. The germline gives CDR1 MNHEY, CDR2 SVGAGI. The CDR3 extends over 15 amino acids. In nucleotides, the CDR3 is TGTGCCAGCAGCCGGACTAGAGGGGGCCAAGAGACCCAGTACTTC. As protein: CASSRTRGGQETQYF.

The gene calls are TRBV19 and TRBJ2-2; possible D gene TRBD1, 6 bases. CDR1 and CDR2 (germline): LNHDA, SQIVND (reference sequence). This CDR3 spans 13 amino acids. V gave up 7 bases and J gave up 4 bases, with 10 bases separating them. The CDR3 spells CASMDRITGELFF. DNA for the CDR3: TGTGCCAGTATGGACAGAATCACCGGGGAGCTGTTTTTT.

V gene TRBV9 combines with J gene TRBJ2-3; D gene unclear. Germline V gives CDR1 SGDLS, CDR2 YYNGEE. The CDR3 covers 15 residues. Trimming shortened V by 4 bases and J by 3 bases, and 15 bases separated the two germline ends. CDR3 DNA sequence: TGTGCCAGCAGCCCGTCGGGTTTGAGGACAGATACGCAGTATTTT. Its translation: CASSPSGLRTDTQYF.

The chain is built from TRBV20-1 and TRBJ2-5; D is unresolved. The V gene's germline CDR1 is DFQATT and CDR2 SNEGSKA (reference sequence). CDR3 length: 11 amino acids. Trimming stripped 7 bases from V and 2 bases from J, with 8 bases between. CDR3: CSGAGQETQYF. The CDR3 bases are TGCAGTGGCGCAGGTCAAGAGACCCAGTACTTC.

The J gene is TRBJ2-3, the V gene TRBV7-9; 10 bases are shared with TRBD2. The CDR3 sequence is 16 residues long. Germline V gene lookup returns CDR1 SEHNR and CDR2 FQNEAQ (reference sequence). V trimming: 5 bases; J trimming: 7 bases; junction bases outside the gene matches: 12. The CDR3 DNA follows: TGTGCCAGCAGCCACGCAACTAGCGGGGTGTCATATACGCAGTATTTT. This codes for CASSHATSGVSYTQYF.

The chain employs TRBV6-2 or TRBV6-3 and TRBJ2-1; 8 bases match TRBD2. This CDR3 region has 15 residues. Trimming removed 4 bases from V and 12 bases from J; junction bases left unmatched: 14. In germline, CDR1 is MNHEY, CDR2 SVGEGT. CDR3 sequence reads: CASSLLGPGGLRQFF. In nucleotides, the CDR3 is TGTGCCAGCAGTTTACTCGGGCCGGGAGGGTTACGGCAGTTCTTC.

This chain uses TRBV4-1 with TRBJ2-3; 9 bases agree with TRBD1. This CDR3 spans 16 amino acids. The germline gives CDR1 MGHRA, CDR2 YSYEKL. Trimming removed 4 bases from V and 2 bases from J; junction bases left unmatched: 7. CDR3 bases: TGCGCCAGCAGCCCCCTGGGGACAGGGTTCACAGATACGCAGTATTTT. Amino acids: CASSPLGTGFTDTQYF.

The rearrangement joins TRBV6-5 to TRBJ2-3, with D perhaps matching TRBD2 (6 bases). The length of the CDR3 is 11 residues. CDR1 and CDR2 from the germline V gene are MNHEY and SVGAGI. Between the trimmed V and J ends, which lost 10 bases and 8 bases, there was a span of 13 bases. The CDR3 sequence: CATSTEGTQYF. CDR3 coding DNA: TGTGCCACGAGTACGGAGGGTACGCAGTATTTT.

This chain joins TRBV7-9 and TRBJ2-1; D is perhaps TRBD1 (5 bases). Germline values: CDR1 SEHNR, CDR2 FQNEAQ (reference sequence). The CDR3 has 15 residues. V was pared by 5 bases and J by 1 base, with 12 bases between. CDR3 nucleotide sequence: TGTGCCAGCAGCCTGCAGGGTATTTCCTACAATGAGCAGTTCTTC. It is translated as CASSLQGISYNEQFF. The full variable domain, with the rest looked up from reference TRBV7-9 and TRBJ2-1, is DTGVSQNPRHKITKRGQNVTFRCDPISEHNRLYWYRQTLGQGPEFLTYFQNEAQLEKSRLLSDRFSAERPKGSFSTLEIQRTEQGDSAMYLCASSLQGISYNEQFFGPGTRLTVL.

The gene calls are TRBV9 and TRBJ2-1; the D gene is possibly TRBD2 (5 bases). This CDR3 has 16 residues. Trimming left V 1 base short and J 0 bases short, with 11 bases between. Germline V gene data show CDR1 as SGDLS and CDR2 as YYNGEE. CDR3 in amino acids: CASSVPSLSSYNEQFF. In DNA, the CDR3 is TGTGCCAGCAGCGTACCTAGCCTTAGCTCCTACAATGAGCAGTTCTTC.

In its sample, this clone was seen a few times. The chain is built from TRBV11-3 and TRBJ2-2; D gene unclear. CDR1 and CDR2 from the germline V gene are SGHNT and YENEEA. CDR3 length: 16 residues. V lost 1 base and J 1 base, leaving 10 bases between the germline ends. Written as DNA, the CDR3 is TGTGCCAGCAGCTTAGGGGCGCCGGTGAACACCGGGGAGCTGTTTTTT. It encodes CASSLGAPVNTGELFF.

The chain recombines TRBV27 with TRBJ2-7; 9 bases are shared with TRBD2. With V trimmed by 5 bases and J by 3 bases, 11 bases remained unmatched. The V gene's germline CDR1 is MNHEY and CDR2 SMNVEV (reference sequence). The CDR3 covers 16 residues. Here the CDR3 DNA reads TGTGCCAGCAGTCCCGTCGGGTTTAGCGGGAGCTACGAGCAGTACTTC. It translates to CASSPVGFSGSYEQYF.

The chain combines TRBV18 with TRBJ1-4; 8 bases align to TRBD1. Trimming cost V 3 bases and J 10 bases; bases outside gene matches: 4. The length of the CDR3 is 13 residues. From germline, CDR1 is KGHSH and CDR2 LQKENI. DNA of the CDR3: TGTGCCAGCTCACCTGGACAGGGAGGAAAACTGTTTTTT. It codes for CASSPGQGGKLFF.

This clone was seen only a few times. A junction end diverges from the germline sequence, so it may reflect a read error. The genes are TRBV28 and TRBJ1-1, with D unclear. CDR1 is MDHEN and CDR2 is SYDVKM in the germline V gene. CDR3 length equals 14 residues. CDR3 in amino acids: CASNLGVINTEAFF. The CDR3 region has the DNA TGTGCCAGCAATTTAGGAGTGATCAACACTGAAGCTTTCTTT.